This is a list of T cell receptor beta chains from one sample in a study of control samples from healthy donors and cancer patients. Sequencing used immunoSEQ multiplex PCR; TCRdb keeps in-frame clones, though not all of them. The table has around 190,000 clones, around 89% seen once. The specimen sequenced was blood. Source of these receptors: a woman aged 50 to 60 in good health. Both conserved end residues are part of each CDR3. D genes are given only for firm matches. Expanded clones are given a class, and other clones once, few, many or no size at all.

j_gene: TRBJ1-1
d_gene: NA
len: 14
v_gene: TRBV5-1
abundance: NA
CDR3nt: TGCGCCAGCAGCTTGGATTCAGGGAACACTGAAGCTTTCTTT
CDR3aa: CASSLDSGNTEAFF

j_gene: TRBJ1-5
d_gene: NA
len: 13
v_gene: TRBV5-1
abundance: NA
CDR3nt: TGCGCCAGCAGTCTTCAGGGGAACCAGCCCCAGCATTTT
CDR3aa: CASSLQGNQPQHF

j_gene: TRBJ1-3
d_gene: TRBD1
len: 18
v_gene: TRBV5-1
abundance: NA
CDR3nt: TGCGCCAGCAGCCGAACATTTCACCGACAGGGCGGTGGAAACACCATATATTTT
CDR3aa: CASSRTFHRQGGGNTIYF

j_gene: TRBJ2-7
d_gene: NA
len: 13
v_gene: TRBV27
abundance: NA
CDR3nt: TGTGCCAGCAGTTTATCGTTCCGTTACGAGCAGTACTTC
CDR3aa: CASSLSFRYEQYF

j_gene: TRBJ1-3
d_gene: NA
len: 14
v_gene: TRBV5-6
abundance: NA
CDR3nt: TGTGCCAGCAGCTTGGGCCGGGCAGGAAACACCATATATTTT
CDR3aa: CASSLGRAGNTIYF

j_gene: TRBJ1-6
d_gene: NA
len: 13
v_gene: TRBV12-3/TRBV12-4
abundance: NA
CDR3nt: TGTGCCAGCAGTCGAGGGACATATTCACCCCTCCACTTT
CDR3aa: CASSRGTYSPLHF

j_gene: TRBJ2-3
d_gene: NA
len: 12
v_gene: TRBV6-6
abundance: NA
CDR3nt: TGTGCCAGCAGTAAGTACACAGATACGCAGTATTTT
CDR3aa: CASSKYTDTQYF

j_gene: TRBJ2-3
d_gene: NA
len: 14
v_gene: TRBV5-4
abundance: NA
CDR3nt: TGTGCCAGCAGCTTGGTGGCGGGACCGGATACGCAGTATTTT
CDR3aa: CASSLVAGPDTQYF

j_gene: TRBJ1-2
d_gene: NA
len: 15
v_gene: TRBV6-1
abundance: NA
CDR3nt: TGTGCCAGCAGTGAAGGTGTGTGGGGCAACTATGGCTACACCTTC
CDR3aa: CASSEGVWGNYGYTF

j_gene: TRBJ2-1
d_gene: NA
len: 13
v_gene: TRBV15
abundance: NA
CDR3nt: TGTGCCACCAGCGACTCGTACTACAATGAGCAGTTCTTC
CDR3aa: CATSDSYYNEQFF

j_gene: TRBJ1-2
d_gene: NA
len: 13
v_gene: TRBV25-1
abundance: NA
CDR3nt: TGTGCCAGCAGGCGGGCTTCTAACTATGGCTACACCTTC
CDR3aa: CASRRASNYGYTF

j_gene: TRBJ2-1
d_gene: NA
len: 14
v_gene: TRBV5-1
abundance: NA
CDR3nt: TGCGCCAGCAGCCCCCCTCCGGGATTCAATGAGCAGTTCTTC
CDR3aa: CASSPPPGFNEQFF

j_gene: TRBJ2-7
d_gene: NA
len: 15
v_gene: TRBV9
abundance: NA
CDR3nt: TGTGCCAGCAGCGTAGGGGACTTAACCGCATACGAGCAGTACTTC
CDR3aa: CASSVGDLTAYEQYF

j_gene: TRBJ1-6
d_gene: NA
len: 14
v_gene: TRBV5-4
abundance: once
CDR3nt: TGTGCCAGCAGCTTGGAACATGTCAATTCACCCCTCCACTTT
CDR3aa: CASSLEHVNSPLHF

j_gene: TRBJ2-6
d_gene: TRBD1
len: 16
v_gene: TRBV27
abundance: NA
CDR3nt: TGTGCCAGCAGTATGCAGGGGGCAGGTGGGGCCAACGTCCTGACTTTC
CDR3aa: CASSMQGAGGANVLTF

j_gene: TRBJ2-1
d_gene: TRBD2
len: 15
v_gene: TRBV5-1
abundance: few
CDR3nt: TGCGCCAGCAGCTCCGGGGGGGGCTCCTACAATGAGCAGTTCTTC
CDR3aa: CASSSGGGSYNEQFF

j_gene: TRBJ2-1
d_gene: NA
len: 12
v_gene: TRBV28
abundance: NA
CDR3nt: TGTGCCAGCAGGGGGGGCTTCGATGAGCAGTTCTTC
CDR3aa: CASRGGFDEQFF

j_gene: TRBJ1-1
d_gene: TRBD1
len: 15
v_gene: TRBV3-1/TRBV3-2
abundance: NA
CDR3nt: TGTGCCAGCGGACAGGGAGGAATTCGAGTGAATGAAGCTTTCTTT
CDR3aa: CASGQGGIRVNEAFF

j_gene: TRBJ1-1
d_gene: NA
len: 15
v_gene: TRBV29-1
abundance: NA
CDR3nt: TGCAGCGTTGGGGGGCTCTACAGGACGGATCGAACGGCTTTCTTT
CDR3aa: CSVGGLYRTDRTAFF

j_gene: TRBJ1-2
d_gene: NA
len: 12
v_gene: TRBV28
abundance: NA
CDR3nt: TGTGCCAGCAGTCTCGACATTCTCGGCTACACCTTC
CDR3aa: CASSLDILGYTF

j_gene: TRBJ2-7
d_gene: TRBD1
len: 17
v_gene: TRBV6-2/TRBV6-3
abundance: NA
CDR3nt: TGTGCCAGCAGTACAGGACAGGGGCGAGGGAGCTCCTACGAGCAGTACTTC
CDR3aa: CASSTGQGRGSSYEQYF

j_gene: TRBJ1-2
d_gene: NA
len: 14
v_gene: TRBV18
abundance: NA
CDR3nt: TGTGCCAGCTCACCTTCGGGGTATGGCTATGGCTACACCTTC
CDR3aa: CASSPSGYGYGYTF

j_gene: TRBJ2-2
d_gene: NA
len: 15
v_gene: TRBV10-3
abundance: few
CDR3nt: TGTGCCATCAGTGAAGCGGAGCGGGACACCGGGGAGCTGTTTTTT
CDR3aa: CAISEAERDTGELFF

j_gene: TRBJ2-1
d_gene: NA
len: 13
v_gene: TRBV5-4
abundance: NA
CDR3nt: TGTGCCAGCAGCGGAAGTGAACGATATGAGCAGTTCTTC
CDR3aa: CASSGSERYEQFF

j_gene: TRBJ2-3
d_gene: TRBD1
len: 16
v_gene: TRBV18
abundance: NA
CDR3nt: TGTGCCAGCTCACCGCCCGGGACAGGGTCGACAGATACGCAGTATTTT
CDR3aa: CASSPPGTGSTDTQYF

j_gene: TRBJ2-7
d_gene: NA
len: 14
v_gene: TRBV6-5
abundance: NA
CDR3nt: TGTGCCAGCAAACGTACGGACACCTCCTACGAGCAGTACTTC
CDR3aa: CASKRTDTSYEQYF

j_gene: TRBJ2-3
d_gene: TRBD2
len: 15
v_gene: TRBV3-1/TRBV3-2
abundance: NA
CDR3nt: TGTGCCAGCAGCCAAGGCGGGGGGCACACAGATACGCAGTATTTT
CDR3aa: CASSQGGGHTDTQYF

j_gene: TRBJ1-5
d_gene: NA
len: 15
v_gene: TRBV18
abundance: NA
CDR3nt: TGTGCCAGCTCGTCTGAGGTGTCTAGCAATCAGCCCCAGCATTTT
CDR3aa: CASSSEVSSNQPQHF

j_gene: TRBJ1-2
d_gene: NA
len: 14
v_gene: TRBV28
abundance: NA
CDR3nt: TGTGCCAGCAGCTTGGACGGGGTTGCCGGGGGCTACACCTTC
CDR3aa: CASSLDGVAGGYTF

j_gene: TRBJ2-3
d_gene: TRBD1
len: 14
v_gene: TRBV9
abundance: few
CDR3nt: TGTGCCAGCAGCGGGACAGGACGCACAGATACGCAGTATTTT
CDR3aa: CASSGTGRTDTQYF

j_gene: TRBJ2-1
d_gene: NA
len: 16
v_gene: TRBV6-6
abundance: NA
CDR3nt: TGTGCCAGCAGTTACTCGACGGGGGAATCCTACAATGAGCAGTTCTTC
CDR3aa: CASSYSTGESYNEQFF

j_gene: TRBJ2-7
d_gene: NA
len: 13
v_gene: TRBV6-5
abundance: NA
CDR3nt: TGTGCCAGCAGAACCGCCGGTTCCTACGAGCAGTACTTC
CDR3aa: CASRTAGSYEQYF

j_gene: TRBJ2-1
d_gene: NA
len: 12
v_gene: TRBV19
abundance: once
CDR3nt: TGTGCCAGTTCCCCCCTTTACAATGAGCAGTTCTTC
CDR3aa: CASSPLYNEQFF

j_gene: TRBJ2-7
d_gene: NA
len: 16
v_gene: TRBV28
abundance: NA
CDR3nt: TGTGCCAGCAGTTCCCTCTCAGGGACGGTGGACTACGAGCAGTACTTC
CDR3aa: CASSSLSGTVDYEQYF

j_gene: TRBJ2-2
d_gene: TRBD2
len: 14
v_gene: TRBV9
abundance: NA
CDR3nt: TGTGCCAGCAGTCGCGGGGGAGACACCGGGGAGCTGTTTTTT
CDR3aa: CASSRGGDTGELFF

j_gene: TRBJ2-7
d_gene: NA
len: 16
v_gene: TRBV5-6
abundance: NA
CDR3nt: TGTGCCAGCAGCTTGGGCTGGATAGCCGGAGTCTACGAGCAGTACTTC
CDR3aa: CASSLGWIAGVYEQYF

j_gene: TRBJ2-7
d_gene: NA
len: 14
v_gene: TRBV11-2
abundance: once
CDR3nt: TGTGCCAGCAGCTCTCAAACAGGATTATACGAGCAGTACTTC
CDR3aa: CASSSQTGLYEQYF

j_gene: TRBJ2-1
d_gene: NA
len: 17
v_gene: TRBV3-1/TRBV3-2
abundance: once
CDR3nt: TGTGCCAGCAGCCAAGATATCGAGGGATCTGGTTGCAATGAGCAGTTCTTC
CDR3aa: CASSQDIEGSGCNEQFF

j_gene: TRBJ1-1
d_gene: NA
len: 15
v_gene: TRBV9
abundance: once
CDR3nt: TGTGCCAGCAGCGTAGTCCCCCGGGGGACGAGTGAAGCTTTCTTT
CDR3aa: CASSVVPRGTSEAFF

j_gene: TRBJ1-1
d_gene: TRBD1
len: 13
v_gene: TRBV19
abundance: NA
CDR3nt: TGTGCCAGTCCAGGACAGGGGAACACTGAAGCTTTCTTT
CDR3aa: CASPGQGNTEAFF